This T cell receptor beta chain was identified in a study of vaccination effects on CD4 cells after COVID-19. Broader study findings: Early timepoints after infection were absent, and convalescent patients were few in the study.

Per germline, CDR1 MNHEY and CDR2 SVGAGI. V lost 0 bases to trimming and J lost 7 bases, with 15 bases between them. This CDR3 has 15 residues. Some clones are missing from TCRdb's copy, which holds only in-frame ones; the method was immunoSEQ multiplex PCR. The repertoire holds 45,000 or so clones, 60% to 85% seen once, with roughly 12% in the top ten. Scientists isolated CD4+ T cells after a roughly 9-day culture period ended. The person was diagnosed with PCR-confirmed SARS-CoV-2 infection between March and December 2020. Replacing half the medium with IL-2 medium was done on days 3 and 7. Comments on this clone: Its antigen is as yet unknown.

The TCR originated in a human donor who had a prior SARS-CoV-2 infection. The specimen comprised CD4+ T cells from PBMCs cultured without peptide, sampled before COVID-19 vaccination. The gene calls are TRBV6-5 and TRBJ1-2, with a weak D call TRBD1 (5 bases). The CDR3 DNA reads as TGTGCCAGCAGTTACTCGTCGTATGGGGGTTTTGGCTACACCTTC. It codes for CASSYSSYGGFGYTF.